The next 7 T cell receptor beta chains were all read from a single sample in a study of cytomegalovirus exposure and HLA in healthy donors. A multiplex PCR was run with 60 Vbeta primers and 13 Jbeta primers. Data came from immunoSEQ multiplex PCR; TCRdb stores just in-frame clones and leaves some out. The sample lists about 120,000 clones; about four fifths were seen once. Sample: PBMCs. All receptors derive from a woman between 18 and 30 years old in good health and CMV-seronegative.

V gene TRBV29-1 combines with J gene TRBJ2-2; 11 nucleotides line up with TRBD2. CDR3 size: 16 residues. V was clipped by 7 bases and J by 0 bases; unmatched bases: 7. Germline V lookup: CDR1 SQVTM, CDR2 ANQGSEA. In DNA form, the CDR3 reads TGCAGCGCCGGGGTTAGCGGGGGGGCGAACACCGGGGAGCTGTTTTTT. Protein sequence: CSAGVSGGANTGELFF.

Note on this clone: The junction and the germline gene differ at one end; a read error may be behind it. J is TRBJ2-1 and V is TRBV7-7, with D perhaps TRBD2 (6 bases). Germline-derived CDR1 and CDR2 are SSHAT and FNYEAQ (reference sequence). The length of the CDR3 is 13 residues. The CDR3 spells CASSRTRGYEQFF. The CDR3 bases are TGTGCTAGCAGCCGTACTCGGGGGTATGAGCAGTTCTTC. Supplemented by reference TRBV7-7 and TRBJ2-1, the full variable domain reads GAGVSQSPRYKVTKRGQDVTLRCDPISSHATLYWYQQALGQGPEFLTYFNYEAQPDKSGLPSDRFSAERPEGSISTLTIQRTEQRDSAMYRCASSRTRGYEQFFGPGTRLTVL.

The chain carries TRBV5-1 and TRBJ1-4; D is unclear. In germline, CDR1 is SGHRS, CDR2 YFSETQ. Trimming stripped 0 bases from V and 4 bases from J, with 7 bases between. This CDR3 has 14 residues. The CDR3 region has the DNA TGCGCCAGCAGCTTGGGGAGCCTTAATGAAAAACTGTTTTTT. This sequence encodes CASSLGSLNEKLFF.

This chain uses TRBV27 with TRBJ2-7; D unresolved. Germline loops: CDR1 MNHEY, CDR2 SMNVEV (reference sequence). V was shortened by 3 bases and J by 4 bases, with 10 bases between the two germline ends. This CDR3 is 13 amino acids long. The CDR3 is CASSLTPFYEQYF. CDR3 DNA sequence: TGTGCCAGCAGTTTGACACCGTTTTACGAGCAGTACTTC.

With respect to this clone: Other DNA variants within this sample encode the same CDR3. The chain is built from TRBV4-1 and TRBJ1-1; 9 bases agree with TRBD1. This CDR3 region has 15 residues. V shed 6 bases, J shed 1 base, and the junction held 6 bases outside the gene matches. Germline CDR1 is MGHRA and CDR2 is YSYEKL. The CDR3 DNA reads as TGCGCCAGCAGTCAATTGGGACAGGGGAACACTGAAGCTTTCTTT. Translating it yields CASSQLGQGNTEAFF.

The genes are TRBV7-8 and TRBJ1-3, with D possibly being TRBD1 (5 bases). Germline-derived CDR1 and CDR2 are SGHVS and FQNEAQ. The CDR3 has 15 amino acids. V was cut by 5 bases and J by 2 bases, with 13 bases left in between. CDR3 in amino acids: CASSPRTGAGNTIYF. CDR3 DNA sequence: TGTGCCAGCAGCCCCCGTACGGGGGCTGGAAACACCATATATTTT.

The rearrangement uses TRBV5-1 and TRBJ2-1, with 11 nucleotides matching TRBD2. Trimming cost V 0 bases and J 0 bases; bases outside gene matches: 14. In germline, CDR1 is SGHRS, CDR2 YFSETQ. This CDR3 has 21 residues. The CDR3 is CASSLAGTSGPSISSYNEQFF. The DNA of the CDR3 is TGCGCCAGCAGCTTGGCCGGGACTAGCGGACCCTCGATTAGCTCCTACAATGAGCAGTTCTTC.